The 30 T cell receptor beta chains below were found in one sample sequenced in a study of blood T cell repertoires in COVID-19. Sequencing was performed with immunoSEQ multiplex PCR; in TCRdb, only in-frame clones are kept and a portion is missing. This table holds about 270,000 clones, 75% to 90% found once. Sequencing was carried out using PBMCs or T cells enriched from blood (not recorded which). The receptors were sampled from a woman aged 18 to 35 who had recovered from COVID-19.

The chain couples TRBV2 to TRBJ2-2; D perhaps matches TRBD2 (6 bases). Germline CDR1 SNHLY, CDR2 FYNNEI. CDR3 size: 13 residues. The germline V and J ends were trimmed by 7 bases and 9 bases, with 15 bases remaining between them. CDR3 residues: CASTGTLNRELFF. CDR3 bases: TGTGCCAGCACCGGGACTCTGAATAGGGAGCTGTTTTTT.

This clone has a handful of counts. In DNA, the CDR3 is TGTGCCAGCAGCCGACAGGGAGCTAACACTGAAGCTTTCTTT. Encoded protein: CASSRQGANTEAFF. V usage is TRBV9 and J usage is TRBJ1-1; 7 bases map to TRBD1. The length of the CDR3 is 14 residues. Germline V CDR1 and CDR2: SGDLS, YYNGEE. Unmatched junction bases numbered 5, after V lost 4 bases and J lost 2 bases.

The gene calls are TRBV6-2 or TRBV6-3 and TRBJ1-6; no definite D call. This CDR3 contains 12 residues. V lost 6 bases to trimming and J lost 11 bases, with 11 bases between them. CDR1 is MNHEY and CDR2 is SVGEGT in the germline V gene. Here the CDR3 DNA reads TGTGCCAGCAGCCCCGCAGTGCCACCCCTCCACTTT. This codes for CASSPAVPPLHF.

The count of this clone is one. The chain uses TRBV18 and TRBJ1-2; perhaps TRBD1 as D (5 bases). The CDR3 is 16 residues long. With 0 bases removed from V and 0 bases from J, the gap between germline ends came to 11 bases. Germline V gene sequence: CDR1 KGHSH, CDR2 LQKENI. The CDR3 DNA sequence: TGTGCCAGCTCACCACCGTCGGGGGGTACTAACTATGGCTACACCTTC. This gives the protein CASSPPSGGTNYGYTF.

The DNA for the CDR3 is TGTGCCTGGAGTGTACGGGTCTCTCAGCCCCAGCATTTT. Protein product: CAWSVRVSQPQHF. This sequence joins TRBV30 and TRBJ1-5; D remains unclear. CDR1 GTSNPN and CDR2 SVGIG come from the germline V gene (reference sequence). Deletions cut 0 bases from V and 6 bases from J, with 9 bases between. The CDR3 extends over 13 amino acids.

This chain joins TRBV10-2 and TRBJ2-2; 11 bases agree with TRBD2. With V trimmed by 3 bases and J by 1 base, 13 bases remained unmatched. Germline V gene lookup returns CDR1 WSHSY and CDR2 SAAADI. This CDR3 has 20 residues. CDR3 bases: TGCGCCAGCAGTGAAGGGATGGGACTAGCGGACCCCCTGAACACCGGGGAGCTGTTTTTT. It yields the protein CASSEGMGLADPLNTGELFF.

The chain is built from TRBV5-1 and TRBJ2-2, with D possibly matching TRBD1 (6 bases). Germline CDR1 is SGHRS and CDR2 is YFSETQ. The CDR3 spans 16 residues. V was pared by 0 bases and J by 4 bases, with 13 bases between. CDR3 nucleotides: TGCGCCAGCAGCTTGGCCGGACAGTCGCCCACCGGGGAGCTGTTTTTT. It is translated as CASSLAGQSPTGELFF.

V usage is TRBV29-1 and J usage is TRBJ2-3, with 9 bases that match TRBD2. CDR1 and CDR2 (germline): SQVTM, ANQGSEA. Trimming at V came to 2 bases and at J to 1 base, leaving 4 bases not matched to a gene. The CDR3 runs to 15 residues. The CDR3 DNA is TGCAGCGTTGAAATCTTAGCGGGGGGCACAGATACGCAGTATTTT. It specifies CSVEILAGGTDTQYF.

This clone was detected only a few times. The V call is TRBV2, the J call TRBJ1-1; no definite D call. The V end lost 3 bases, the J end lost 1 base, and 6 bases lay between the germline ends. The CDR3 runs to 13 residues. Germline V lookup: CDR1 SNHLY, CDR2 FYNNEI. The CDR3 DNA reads TGTGCCAGCAGTGACCTCGGGAACACTGAAGCTTTCTTT. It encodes CASSDLGNTEAFF.

CDR3 DNA sequence: TGTGCCAGCAGCTCTCTCGGGTGGTCCTACGAGCAGTACTTC. This codes for CASSSLGWSYEQYF. The chain uses TRBV11-2 and TRBJ2-7; D uncertain. The CDR3 covers 14 residues. Looked up from germline, CDR1 is SGHAT and CDR2 is FQNNGV. The V end lost 4 bases, the J end lost 1 base, and 11 bases lay between the germline ends.

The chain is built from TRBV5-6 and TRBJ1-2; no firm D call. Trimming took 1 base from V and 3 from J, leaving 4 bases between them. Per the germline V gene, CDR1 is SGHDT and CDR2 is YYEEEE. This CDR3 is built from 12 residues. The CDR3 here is CASSLSHYGYTF. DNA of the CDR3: TGTGCCAGCAGCTTGAGCCACTATGGCTACACCTTC.

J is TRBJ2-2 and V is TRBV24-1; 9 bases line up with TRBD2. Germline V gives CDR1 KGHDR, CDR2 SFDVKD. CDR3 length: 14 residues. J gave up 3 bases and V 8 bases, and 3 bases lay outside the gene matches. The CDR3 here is CATNGGGDTGELFF. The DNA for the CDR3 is TGTGCCACCAACGGCGGGGGGGACACCGGGGAGCTGTTTTTT.

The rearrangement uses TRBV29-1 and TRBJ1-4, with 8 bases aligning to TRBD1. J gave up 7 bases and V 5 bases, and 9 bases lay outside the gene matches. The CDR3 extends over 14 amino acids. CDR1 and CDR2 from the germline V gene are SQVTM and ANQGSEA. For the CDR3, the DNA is TGCAGCGTTCGGGACAGGCCCTATGGTGAAAAACTGTTTTTT. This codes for CSVRDRPYGEKLFF.

For the CDR3, the DNA is TGTGCCAGCAGCCGCGACAGAGCCCTTGAAGCTTTCTTT. Its translation is CASSRDRALEAFF. The chain uses TRBV6-5 and TRBJ1-1, with TRBD1 as a possible D gene (5 bases). Trimming took off 6 bases at V and 7 bases at J, with 15 bases between the two ends. This CDR3 contains 13 residues. Germline V gene data show CDR1 as MNHEY and CDR2 as SVGAGI.

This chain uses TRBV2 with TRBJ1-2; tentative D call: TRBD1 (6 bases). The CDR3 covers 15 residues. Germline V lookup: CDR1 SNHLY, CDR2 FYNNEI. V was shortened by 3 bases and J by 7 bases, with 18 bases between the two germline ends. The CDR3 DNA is TGTGCCAGCAGTGAGGAACAGGGCCCAGGAATTGGCTACACCTTC. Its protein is CASSEEQGPGIGYTF.

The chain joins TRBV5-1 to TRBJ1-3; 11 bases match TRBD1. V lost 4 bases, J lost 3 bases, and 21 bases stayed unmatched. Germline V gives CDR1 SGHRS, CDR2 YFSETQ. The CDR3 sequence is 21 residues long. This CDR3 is CASSPTTARDRGSEDGNTIYF. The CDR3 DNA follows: TGCGCCAGCAGCCCAACAACTGCTAGGGACAGGGGGTCAGAGGATGGAAACACCATATATTTT.

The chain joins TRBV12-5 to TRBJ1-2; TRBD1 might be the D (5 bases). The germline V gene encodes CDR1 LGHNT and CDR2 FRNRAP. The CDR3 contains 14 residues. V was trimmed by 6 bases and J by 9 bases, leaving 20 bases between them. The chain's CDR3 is CASGLGGGFFCYTF. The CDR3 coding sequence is TGTGCTAGTGGACTGGGGGGAGGCTTCTTTTGCTACACCTTC.

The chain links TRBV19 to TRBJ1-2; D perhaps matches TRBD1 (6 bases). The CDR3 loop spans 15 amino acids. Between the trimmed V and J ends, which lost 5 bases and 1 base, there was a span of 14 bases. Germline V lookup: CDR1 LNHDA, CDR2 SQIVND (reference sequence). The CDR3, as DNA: TGTGCCAGTAGTCAAACAGGGCGGCGTAACTATGGCTACACCTTC. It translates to CASSQTGRRNYGYTF.

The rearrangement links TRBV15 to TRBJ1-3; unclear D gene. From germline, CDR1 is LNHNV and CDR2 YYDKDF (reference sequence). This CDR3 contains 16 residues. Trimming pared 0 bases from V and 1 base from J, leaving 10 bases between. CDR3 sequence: CATSRDLSGSGNTIYF. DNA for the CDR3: TGTGCCACCAGCAGAGATCTCTCAGGATCTGGAAACACCATATATTTT.

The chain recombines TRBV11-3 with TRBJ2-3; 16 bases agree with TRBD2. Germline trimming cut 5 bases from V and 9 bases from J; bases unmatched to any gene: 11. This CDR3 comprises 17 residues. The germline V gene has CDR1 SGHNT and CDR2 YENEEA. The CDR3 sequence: CASSPGTSGGAGDTQYF. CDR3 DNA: TGTGCCAGCAGCCCAGGGACTAGCGGGGGGGCGGGCGACACGCAGTATTTT.

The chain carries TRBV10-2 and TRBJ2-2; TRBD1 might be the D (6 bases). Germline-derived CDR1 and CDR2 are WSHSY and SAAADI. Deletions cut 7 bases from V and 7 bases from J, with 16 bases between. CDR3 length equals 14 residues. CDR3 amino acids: CASNPGQRSGELFF. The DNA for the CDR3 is TGCGCCAGCAACCCGGGACAACGGAGCGGGGAGCTGTTTTTT.

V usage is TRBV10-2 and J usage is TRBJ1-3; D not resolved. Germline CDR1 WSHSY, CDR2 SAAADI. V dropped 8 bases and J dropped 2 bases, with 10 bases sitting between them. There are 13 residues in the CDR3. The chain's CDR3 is CASGGIAGNTIYF. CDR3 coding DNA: TGCGCCAGCGGAGGGATAGCTGGAAACACCATATATTTT.

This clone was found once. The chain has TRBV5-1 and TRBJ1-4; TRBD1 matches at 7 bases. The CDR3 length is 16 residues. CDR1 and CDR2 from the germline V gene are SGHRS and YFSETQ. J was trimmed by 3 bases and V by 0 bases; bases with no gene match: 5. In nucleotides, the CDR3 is TGCGCCAGCAGCTTGGACCCGGGACAGTCTAATGAAAAACTGTTTTTT. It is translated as CASSLDPGQSNEKLFF.

Written as DNA, the CDR3 is TGTGCCAGCAGCTTAGTTTTCGTTTCACCCCTCCACTTT. It codes for CASSLVFVSPLHF. This chain joins TRBV11-2 and TRBJ1-6; D remains ambiguous. This CDR3 spans 13 amino acids. Germline CDR1 SGHAT, CDR2 FQNNGV. V lost 1 base and J 9 bases, leaving 7 bases between the germline ends. The whole variable domain, filled in from reference TRBV11-2 and TRBJ1-6, reads EAGVAQSPRYKIIEKRQSVAFWCNPISGHATLYWYQQILGQGPKLLIQFQNNGVVDDSQLPKDRFSAERLKGVDSTLKIQPAKLEDSAVYLCASSLVFVSPLHFGNGTRLTVT.

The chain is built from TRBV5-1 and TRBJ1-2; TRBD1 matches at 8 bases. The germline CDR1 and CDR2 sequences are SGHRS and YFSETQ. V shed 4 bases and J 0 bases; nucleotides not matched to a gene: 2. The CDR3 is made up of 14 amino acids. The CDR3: CASSMTGANYGYTF. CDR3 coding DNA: TGCGCCAGCAGCATGACAGGGGCTAACTATGGCTACACCTTC. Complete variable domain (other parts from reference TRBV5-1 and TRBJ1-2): KAGVTQTPRYLIKTRGQQVTLSCSPISGHRSVSWYQQTPGQGLQFLFEYFSETQRNKGNFPGRFSGRQFSNSRSEMNVSTLELGDSALYLCASSMTGANYGYTFGSGTRLTVV.

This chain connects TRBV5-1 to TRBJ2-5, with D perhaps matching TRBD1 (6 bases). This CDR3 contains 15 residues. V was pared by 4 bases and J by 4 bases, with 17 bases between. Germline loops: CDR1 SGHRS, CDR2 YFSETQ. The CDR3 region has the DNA TGCGCCAGCAGCCTTGCCTGGGGGCCGAGAGAGACCCAGTACTTC. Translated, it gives CASSLAWGPRETQYF. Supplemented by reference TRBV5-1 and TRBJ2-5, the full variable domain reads KAGVTQTPRYLIKTRGQQVTLSCSPISGHRSVSWYQQTPGQGLQFLFEYFSETQRNKGNFPGRFSGRQFSNSRSEMNVSTLELGDSALYLCASSLAWGPRETQYFGPGTRLLVL.

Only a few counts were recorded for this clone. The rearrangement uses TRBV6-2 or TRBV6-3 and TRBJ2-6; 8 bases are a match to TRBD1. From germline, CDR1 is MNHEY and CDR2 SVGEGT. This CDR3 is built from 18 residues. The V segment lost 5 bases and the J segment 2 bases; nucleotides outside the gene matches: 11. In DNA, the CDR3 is TGTGCCAGCAGTGACTTACAGGGGGTAGGAGCTGGGGCCAACGTCCTGACTTTC. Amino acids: CASSDLQGVGAGANVLTF.

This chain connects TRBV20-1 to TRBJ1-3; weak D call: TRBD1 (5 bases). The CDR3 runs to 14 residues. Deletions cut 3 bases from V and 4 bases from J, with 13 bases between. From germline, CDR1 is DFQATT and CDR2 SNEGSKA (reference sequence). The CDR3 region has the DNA TGCAGTGCTAGTTTCGGGGGGACCGGAAACACCATATATTTT. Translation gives CSASFGGTGNTIYF.

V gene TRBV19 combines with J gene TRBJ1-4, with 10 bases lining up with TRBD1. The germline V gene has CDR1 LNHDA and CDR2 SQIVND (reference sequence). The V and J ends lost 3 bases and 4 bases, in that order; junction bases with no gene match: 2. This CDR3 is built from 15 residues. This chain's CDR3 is CASSMGQGSNEKLFF. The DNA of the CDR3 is TGTGCCAGTAGTATGGGACAGGGGAGTAATGAAAAACTGTTTTTT.

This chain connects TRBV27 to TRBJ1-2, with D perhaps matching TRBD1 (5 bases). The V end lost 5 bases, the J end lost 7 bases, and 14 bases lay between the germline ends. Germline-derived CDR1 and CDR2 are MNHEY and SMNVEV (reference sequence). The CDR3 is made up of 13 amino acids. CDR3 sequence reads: CASSRRGLGGYTF. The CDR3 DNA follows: TGTGCCAGCAGTCGAAGGGGTTTAGGTGGCTACACCTTC.